This T cell receptor (beta chain) was documented in a study of regulatory T cells in long-lasting Graves disease. General study points: A limited number of samples was an acknowledged limitation. Less diverse TCR repertoires were seen in persistent Graves' patients than in newly diagnosed ones. Newly diagnosed patients shared about a thousand public clonotypes; persistent patients shared under 3,000. Under persistent disease, TRBV28, TRBJ1-2 and TRBJ2-5 were used preferentially.

The CDR3 runs to 15 residues. Germline V lookup: CDR1 DFQATT, CDR2 SNEGSKA (reference sequence). V was pared by 0 bases and J by 1 base, with 4 bases of the junction left unmatched. This clonotype appeared once. Its antigen is not known. Time point defined: persistent/refractory GD, antithyroid drugs over 5 years with positive TRAb. Scientists built the TCR library using RNA that was extracted from PBMCs. Arm-PCR of CDR3 regions with iRepertoire HTBI primers generated TCR beta libraries. Via MiXCR, TCRdb re-called the multiplex PCR reads, giving one row per CDR3 protein. The sample holds 600,000 to 800,000 distinct CDR3 sequences, around 30% seen once.

V is TRBV20-1 and J is TRBJ1-1; 8 nucleotides line up with TRBD1. The specimen was peripheral blood mononuclear cells (PBMCs), collected when the disease was refractory, from a patient treated with antithyroid drugs. The clonotype comes from a female donor with Graves disease. The CDR3 sequence is CSARDWTGKNTEAFF. CDR3 in DNA: TGCAGTGCTAGAGATTGGACAGGGAAGAACACTGAAGCTTTCTTT.